Below, 13 T cell receptor beta chains from the same sample are listed, as sequenced in a study of a mutant IDH1 vaccine in newly diagnosed glioma. Stated time point: week 23, last vaccination. One vaccine dose held 300 ug of mutant IDH1 20-mer peptide and came with topical imiquimod. TCRdb's copy holds only in-frame clones and misses some; the assay was immunoSEQ multiplex PCR. Of about 65,000 clones listed, around 84% are singletons. Their cognate antigens are unknown. Material: PBMCs, obtained from a glioma patient whose treatment included an IDH1 peptide vaccine. These receptors were taken from a man aged 25 to 40 with glioma.

The chain links TRBV5-1 to TRBJ1-1; 7 positions agree with TRBD1. V was clipped by 6 bases and J by 1 base; unmatched bases: 9. There are 15 residues in the CDR3. From germline, CDR1 is SGHRS and CDR2 YFSETQ. The CDR3 DNA reads as TGCGCCAGCACTTTAGTGGACAGGAAGAACACTGAAGCTTTCTTT. This sequence encodes CASTLVDRKNTEAFF.

Here the CDR3 reads CASSRDRQNTEAFF. The DNA for the CDR3 is TGTGCCAGTAGCCGGGACAGGCAGAACACTGAAGCTTTCTTT. The chain is built from TRBV19 and TRBJ1-1; TRBD1 agrees at 8 bases. Germline loops: CDR1 LNHDA, CDR2 SQIVND (reference sequence). The trim removed 6 bases at V and 1 base at J, leaving 4 bases unmatched. This CDR3 is built from 14 residues.

The chain recombines TRBV6-5 with TRBJ2-1; 10 bases fit TRBD1. V shed 0 bases, J shed 7 bases, and the junction held 3 bases outside the gene matches. From germline, CDR1 is MNHEY and CDR2 SVGAGI. This CDR3 region has 15 residues. DNA of the CDR3: TGTGCCAGCAGTTACTCGGGACAGGGGAGTAATGAGCAGTTCTTC. Its translation: CASSYSGQGSNEQFF.

The gene calls are TRBV2 and TRBJ2-1; 11 bases are shared with TRBD1. Germline CDR1 is SNHLY and CDR2 is FYNNEI. V trimming: 1 base; J trimming: 7 bases; junction bases outside the gene matches: 3. The CDR3 consists of 15 residues. The CDR3 DNA is TGTGCCAGCAGTGAAGGGACAGGGGGCTATAATGAGCAGTTCTTC. This codes for CASSEGTGGYNEQFF.

The chain recombines TRBV18 with TRBJ2-7, with D tentatively TRBD2 (6 bases). Between the trimmed V and J ends, which lost 2 bases and 6 bases, there was a span of 11 bases. The CDR3 sequence is 13 residues long. CDR1 and CDR2 (germline): KGHSH, LQKENI. The CDR3 region has the DNA TGTGCCAGCTCACCATTGGAGGGCGGCGAGCAGTACTTC. Translation gives CASSPLEGGEQYF.

V is TRBV4-1 and J is TRBJ2-3, with TRBD2 matching over 9 bases. CDR3 size: 18 residues. Trimming at V came to 0 bases and at J to 2 bases, leaving 9 bases not matched to a gene. Looked up from germline, CDR1 is MGHRA and CDR2 is YSYEKL. The CDR3 sequence: CASSQEDKRGAPTDTQYF. CDR3 sequence (DNA): TGCGCCAGCAGCCAAGAGGATAAGCGGGGGGCTCCCACAGATACGCAGTATTTT.

This clone was observed a handful of times. This chain joins TRBV5-1 and TRBJ1-1; a weak D match, TRBD1 (5 bases). The CDR3 runs to 14 residues. V was pared by 4 bases and J by 1 base, with 11 bases between. Germline assignment: CDR1 SGHRS and CDR2 YFSETQ. CDR3 in amino acids: CASSKRGTNTEAFF. CDR3 in DNA: TGCGCCAGCAGCAAGCGGGGCACGAACACTGAAGCTTTCTTT.

The CDR3: CASVPGTGAEAFF. The CDR3 nucleotides read TGTGCCAGCGTCCCAGGGACGGGGGCTGAAGCTTTCTTT. V is TRBV6-1 and J is TRBJ1-1; D is perhaps TRBD1 (5 bases). Between the trimmed V and J ends, which lost 8 bases and 6 bases, there was a span of 16 bases. The germline gives CDR1 MNHNS, CDR2 SASEGT. The CDR3 contains 13 residues.

This clone was seen once. This chain links TRBV6-1 with TRBJ1-5; D unclear. The V gene's germline CDR1 is MNHNS and CDR2 SASEGT. V lost 3 bases, J lost 0 bases, and 9 bases lay in between. The CDR3 contains 15 residues. CDR3 coding DNA: TGTGCCAGCAGTGACGGACGGTATAGCAATCAGCCCCAGCATTTT. It specifies CASSDGRYSNQPQHF.

The chain couples TRBV30 to TRBJ2-7, with D perhaps TRBD1 (6 bases). V shed 4 bases and J shed 0 bases, with 25 bases lying between them. The germline CDR1 and CDR2 sequences are GTSNPN and SVGIG (reference sequence). The CDR3 sequence is 18 residues long. CDR3 bases: TGTGCCTGGAAGTCCCCGGGACAAGGCCCAGAGAGCTCCTACGAGCAGTACTTC. Its translation: CAWKSPGQGPESSYEQYF.

J is TRBJ1-2 and V is TRBV20-1; no reliable D call. V lost 2 bases, J lost 3 bases, and 4 bases lay in between. Germline values: CDR1 DFQATT, CDR2 SNEGSKA (reference sequence). The CDR3 totals 11 residues. The CDR3 protein is CSARQYYGYTF. CDR3 sequence (DNA): TGCAGTGCTAGACAGTACTATGGCTACACCTTC.

This chain links TRBV10-2 with TRBJ2-1, with D possibly matching TRBD2 (6 bases). Germline CDR1 reads WSHSY; CDR2 reads SAAADI. This CDR3 has 17 residues. Trimming stripped 2 bases from V and 4 bases from J, with 18 bases between. The CDR3 protein is CASSEARTTGTYNEQFF. The CDR3, as DNA: TGCGCCAGCAGTGAGGCTAGGACAACGGGGACTTACAATGAGCAGTTCTTC.

The V and J genes are TRBV5-1 and TRBJ2-7; either TRBD1 or TRBD2 may fit D (5 bases each). Germline V gene data show CDR1 as SGHRS and CDR2 as YFSETQ. CDR3 length equals 13 residues. The V end lost 3 bases, the J end lost 3 bases, and 10 bases lay between the germline ends. In nucleotides, the CDR3 is TGCGCCAGCAGCTCGGGGACGGGCTACGAGCAGTACTTC. Translated, it gives CASSSGTGYEQYF.